The 10 T cell receptor beta chains presented below share a single source sample, sequenced in a study of blood T cell repertoires in COVID-19. TCRdb keeps only in-frame clones here, not all; method: immunoSEQ multiplex PCR. The sample lists 190,000 or so clones; about 87% were seen once. Input material: peripheral blood. All receptors derive from a woman between 18 and 30 years old who had recovered from COVID-19.

This clone was found once. The chain employs TRBV14 and TRBJ1-2; possible D gene TRBD1, 6 bases. The CDR3 totals 14 residues. The V end was cut by 4 bases, the J end by 4 bases, with 13 bases between. Germline CDR1 SGHDN, CDR2 FVKESK. The CDR3 reads CASSLRGGGYGYTF. In DNA form, the CDR3 reads TGTGCCAGCAGCCTCAGGGGAGGGGGCTATGGCTACACCTTC.

This chain links TRBV3-1 (or the pseudogene TRBV3-2) with TRBJ1-4, with D unclear. Germline loops: CDR1 LGHDT, CDR2 YNNKEL (reference sequence). CDR3 size: 16 residues. V gave up 5 bases and J gave up 8 bases, with 21 bases separating them. The CDR3: CASSSPIGGVGEKLFF. In DNA form, the CDR3 reads TGTGCCAGCAGCTCCCCTATCGGCGGAGTTGGGGAAAAACTGTTTTTT.

The chain is built from TRBV18 and TRBJ2-5; D is ambiguous. CDR1 KGHSH and CDR2 LQKENI come from the germline V gene. CDR3 length: 11 amino acids. The germline V and J ends were trimmed by 4 bases and 3 bases, with 3 bases remaining between them. CDR3 in amino acids: CASSLKETQYF. In DNA, the CDR3 is TGTGCCAGCTCACTTAAAGAGACCCAGTACTTC.

The V gene is TRBV13, the J gene TRBJ2-3, with 8 bases lining up with TRBD2. The CDR3 has 17 amino acids. Germline CDR1 PRHDT, CDR2 FYEKMQ (reference sequence). V gave up 1 base and J gave up 4 bases; unmatched junction bases: 10. CDR3 region: CASSLAGGPLIPDTQYF. Here the CDR3 DNA reads TGTGCCAGCAGCTTAGCGGGGGGGCCCCTTATCCCAGATACGCAGTATTTT.

The chain combines TRBV5-1 with TRBJ2-4, with D tentatively TRBD1 (5 bases). The ends were cut back, 0 bases at V and 6 bases at J, with 10 bases in the middle. Germline-derived CDR1 and CDR2 are SGHRS and YFSETQ. The CDR3 consists of 14 residues. The CDR3 coding sequence is TGCGCCAGCAGCTTGGGGGGCGACACAAACATTCAGTACTTC. Residues: CASSLGGDTNIQYF.

This sequence joins TRBV15 and TRBJ2-5, with D perhaps matching TRBD2 (6 bases). Germline CDR1 reads LNHNV; CDR2 reads YYDKDF (reference sequence). This CDR3 is built from 13 residues. Trimming took 3 bases from V and 5 from J, leaving 10 bases between them. The CDR3 nucleotides are TGTGCCACCAGCAGTGGAGGGTGGGAGACCCAGTACTTC. Translated: CATSSGGWETQYF.

This chain connects TRBV5-1 to TRBJ1-2, with 8 bases fitting TRBD1. V gave up 2 bases and J gave up 2 bases; unmatched junction bases: 2. Germline lookup yields CDR1 SGHRS and CDR2 YFSETQ. The CDR3 loop spans 14 amino acids. The CDR3 sequence is CASSFRQGNYGYTF. The CDR3 region has the DNA TGCGCCAGCAGCTTCCGACAGGGGAACTATGGCTACACCTTC.

The chain employs TRBV7-2 and TRBJ2-5; D remains ambiguous. The CDR3 runs to 14 residues. Germline V lookup: CDR1 SGHTA, CDR2 FQGNSA. V lost 3 bases to trimming and J lost 2 bases, with 10 bases between them. For the CDR3, the DNA is TGTGCCAGCAGCTTGGGCACTGAACAAGAGACCCAGTACTTC. As protein: CASSLGTEQETQYF.

The chain joins TRBV24-1 to TRBJ2-1; 7 bases line up with TRBD2. V shed 4 bases, J shed 0 bases, and the junction held 2 bases outside the gene matches. Germline V gene sequence: CDR1 KGHDR, CDR2 SFDVKD. The CDR3 has 15 amino acids. The CDR3: CATSDLADSYNEQFF. DNA for the CDR3: TGTGCCACCAGTGACCTAGCGGACTCCTACAATGAGCAGTTCTTC.

Worth noting for this clone: This CDR3 is also generated by other DNA sequences in the sample. The CDR3 DNA follows: TGTGCCAGCACTCCAGGGGGCGGCATTCAGTACTTC. It yields the protein CASTPGGGIQYF. This chain links TRBV6-6 with TRBJ2-4, with 8 nucleotides matching TRBD1. This CDR3 contains 12 residues. Germline assignment: CDR1 MNHNY and CDR2 SVGAGI (reference sequence). The J segment lost 9 bases and the V segment lost 7 bases, leaving 5 bases of the junction unmatched.